This T cell receptor (beta chain) was obtained from a study of a mutant IDH1 vaccine in newly diagnosed glioma. Study overall: Visit V12 was scheduled at week 35 and visit V13 at week 47.

Concerning this clone itself: As yet, its antigen is unknown.

Produced via immunoSEQ multiplex PCR; TCRdb's table is partial and in-frame only. Altogether 75,000 to 95,000 clones are present, roughly 90% being singletons, with the ten largest covering around 0.77%. Germline V gene data show CDR1 as MDHEN and CDR2 as SYDVKM. The V and J ends lost 5 bases and 2 bases, in that order; junction bases with no gene match: 13. The CDR3 extends over 18 amino acids. This sample's time point: week 47, end of study. Doses of 300 ug of mutant IDH1 20-mer peptide were given with topical imiquimod. The sample was PBMCs, taken from a glioma patient whose treatment included an IDH1 peptide vaccine. V usage is TRBV28 and J usage is TRBJ1-3; the match to TRBD1 covers 9 bases. The source of this sequence is a woman in her forties or fifties with glioma. CDR3 nucleotide sequence: TGTGCCAGCAGTGTCCCGGGACAGGGACTTAGGGCTGGAAACACCATATATTTT. Its protein product is CASSVPGQGLRAGNTIYF.